This is a list of T cell receptor beta chains from one sample in a study of cytomegalovirus exposure and HLA in healthy donors. Repertoires were generated with immunoSEQ multiplex PCR, while TCRdb's copy carries only in-frame clones and drops some. The repertoire includes 150,000 to 200,000 clones, around three quarters of them detected once, and around 3.4% sits in the top ten. Sequencing was carried out using PBMCs. Every receptor here comes from a man aged 25 to 40 in good health and CMV-seropositive. Both conserved end residues are part of each CDR3. D genes are given only for firm matches. Not every row has a clone size; where given, it reads once, few, many or a size class.

V	D	size	J	CDR3	DNA
TRBV6-5	TRBD1	NA	TRBJ1-1	CASSAQTGGRTEAFF	TGTGCCAGCAGTGCCCAAACAGGGGGCCGCACTGAAGCTTTCTTT
TRBV5-4	NA	NA	TRBJ1-2	CASSDPSGGPYGYTF	TGTGCCAGCAGCGATCCGTCGGGGGGTCCCTATGGCTACACCTTC
TRBV9	TRBD1	NA	TRBJ2-7	CASSPRQGTGVYEQYF	TGTGCCAGCAGCCCGAGACAGGGGACAGGGGTCTACGAGCAGTACTTC
TRBV7-7	NA	NA	TRBJ1-5	CASSPGVNQPQHF	TGTGCCAGCAGCCCAGGGGTTAATCAGCCCCAGCATTTT
TRBV7-9	NA	NA	TRBJ2-3	CARGALAQDTQYF	TGTGCCAGGGGGGCCCTAGCCCAAGATACGCAGTATTTT
TRBV4-1	TRBD1	NA	TRBJ2-7	CASSQDGAGGVDEQYF	TGCGCCAGCAGCCAAGACGGAGCAGGGGGAGTCGACGAGCAGTACTTC
TRBV9	TRBD2	NA	TRBJ2-1	CASSVGLARSYNEQFF	TGTGCCAGCAGCGTAGGACTAGCTCGGTCCTACAATGAGCAGTTCTTC
TRBV19	NA	NA	TRBJ2-1	CAAGAWAGYNEQFF	TGTGCCGCCGGGGCTTGGGCGGGGTACAATGAGCAGTTCTTC
TRBV19	TRBD1	NA	TRBJ1-1	CASRGQSSEAFF	TGTGCCAGTAGGGGACAGTCAAGTGAAGCTTTCTTT
TRBV11-2	NA	NA	TRBJ2-7	CASRNRDYEQYF	TGTGCCAGCCGAAATCGGGACTACGAGCAGTACTTC
TRBV5-1	TRBD2	few	TRBJ2-3	CASSLALSWGAREGSDTQYF	TGCGCCAGCAGCTTGGCCCTCAGCTGGGGGGCCCGGGAGGGGTCAGATACGCAGTATTTT
TRBV12-2	NA	NA	TRBJ1-1	CASRWGGRPEAFF	TGTGCAAGTCGCTGGGGGGGGAGGCCTGAAGCTTTCTTT
TRBV19	NA	NA	TRBJ2-5	CASSISGAVRETQYF	TGTGCCAGTAGTATTTCAGGGGCAGTCAGGGAGACCCAGTACTTC
TRBV11-2	TRBD2	NA	TRBJ2-7	CASRRASGYSYEQYF	TGTGCCAGCAGACGAGCTAGCGGATACTCCTACGAGCAGTACTTC
TRBV2	NA	NA	TRBJ2-4	CASNWGGLAKNIQYF	TGTGCCAGCAACTGGGGGGGCCTAGCCAAAAACATTCAGTACTTC
TRBV30	NA	NA	TRBJ2-2	CAWETGFWNTGELFF	TGTGCCTGGGAAACGGGGTTTTGGAACACCGGGGAGCTGTTTTTT
TRBV7-2	TRBD1	once	TRBJ1-2	CASSDRGRGYTF	TGTGCCAGCAGCGACAGGGGGAGAGGCTACACCTTC
TRBV27	NA	NA	TRBJ2-7	CASSSRREGYEQYF	TGTGCCAGCAGTTCTCGCAGGGAAGGCTACGAGCAGTACTTC
TRBV5-1	TRBD1	few	TRBJ2-2	CASSLGQGTGELFF	TGCGCCAGCAGCTTGGGACAGGGAACCGGGGAGCTGTTTTTT
TRBV10-3	NA	NA	TRBJ2-7	CAISEPYRVFEQYF	TGTGCCATCAGTGAACCCTACAGGGTTTTCGAGCAGTACTTC
TRBV14	NA	NA	TRBJ2-3	CASSQGTEYTDTQYF	TGTGCCAGCAGCCAAGGCACAGAATACACAGATACGCAGTATTTT
TRBV11-1	TRBD1	few	TRBJ2-3	CASSQGTGGTDTQYF	TGTGCCAGCAGCCAAGGGACAGGCGGAACAGATACGCAGTATTTT
TRBV7-9	NA	NA	TRBJ2-7	CASSSPGRANEQYF	TGTGCCAGCAGCTCGCCAGGTCGCGCCAACGAGCAGTACTTC
TRBV6-5	TRBD1	NA	TRBJ1-6	CASSYYGTGFRAPLHF	TGTGCCAGCAGTTACTATGGGACAGGGTTTAGGGCACCCCTCCACTTT
TRBV10-2	NA	NA	TRBJ2-5	CASSEMSWGPETQYF	TGCGCCAGCAGTGAGATGTCTTGGGGGCCAGAGACCCAGTACTTC
TRBV19	NA	NA	TRBJ2-7	CASSMSRGAGEQYF	TGTGCCAGTAGTATGAGCAGGGGTGCGGGTGAGCAGTACTTC
TRBV7-2	TRBD1	NA	TRBJ2-3	CASSSLTGSLNTDTQYF	TGTGCCAGCAGCTCTCTGACAGGGTCCTTGAACACAGATACGCAGTATTTT
TRBV28	TRBD2	NA	TRBJ2-3	CASSAPSGGAFRQYF	TGTGCCAGCAGTGCTCCTAGCGGGGGGGCCTTTCGGCAGTATTTT
TRBV7-2	TRBD1	once	TRBJ2-7	CASSPGTGNYEQYF	TGTGCCAGCAGCCCGGGGACAGGGAACTACGAGCAGTACTTC
TRBV2	NA	few	TRBJ2-1	CATSSYNEQFF	TGTGCCACCAGCTCTTACAATGAGCAGTTCTTC
TRBV4-3	TRBD1	NA	TRBJ1-2	CASSQEQGYGYTF	TGCGCCAGCAGCCAAGAACAGGGGTATGGCTACACCTTC
TRBV6-5	TRBD1	NA	TRBJ2-1	CASSYSTGGGGEQFF	TGTGCCAGCAGTTACTCGACAGGGGGCGGGGGTGAGCAGTTCTTC
TRBV28	NA	NA	TRBJ1-6	CASSSASFSPLHF	TGTGCCAGCAGTTCCGCGTCTTTTTCACCCCTCCACTTT
TRBV5-4	TRBD2	NA	TRBJ2-7	CASSLAASGGAGYEQYF	TGTGCCAGCAGCTTGGCGGCTAGCGGGGGGGCCGGGTACGAGCAGTACTTC
TRBV10-3	NA	NA	TRBJ2-1	CAISGGAGRGYEQFF	TGTGCCATCAGTGGGGGAGCGGGGAGGGGGTATGAGCAGTTCTTC
TRBV28	NA	NA	TRBJ2-1	CATRLESHEQFF	TGTGCCACGAGACTAGAATCCCATGAGCAGTTCTTC
TRBV5-1	NA	once	TRBJ1-5	CASSLGGEGQPQHF	TGCGCCAGCAGCTTGGGAGGGGAGGGTCAGCCCCAGCATTTT
TRBV5-4	TRBD1	NA	TRBJ1-1	CASSWGGDRGLAEAFF	TGTGCCAGCAGCTGGGGGGGGGACAGGGGGCTCGCTGAAGCTTTCTTT
TRBV19	NA	NA	TRBJ2-3	CASSTSTAQDTQYF	TGTGCCAGTAGTACTAGCACCGCACAAGATACGCAGTATTTT
TRBV29-1	NA	NA	TRBJ2-7	CSVATLATYEQYF	TGCAGCGTTGCCACCCTAGCGACTTACGAGCAGTACTTC
TRBV9	NA	NA	TRBJ1-2	CASSVVGDYGYTF	TGTGCCAGCAGCGTAGTAGGGGACTATGGCTACACCTTC